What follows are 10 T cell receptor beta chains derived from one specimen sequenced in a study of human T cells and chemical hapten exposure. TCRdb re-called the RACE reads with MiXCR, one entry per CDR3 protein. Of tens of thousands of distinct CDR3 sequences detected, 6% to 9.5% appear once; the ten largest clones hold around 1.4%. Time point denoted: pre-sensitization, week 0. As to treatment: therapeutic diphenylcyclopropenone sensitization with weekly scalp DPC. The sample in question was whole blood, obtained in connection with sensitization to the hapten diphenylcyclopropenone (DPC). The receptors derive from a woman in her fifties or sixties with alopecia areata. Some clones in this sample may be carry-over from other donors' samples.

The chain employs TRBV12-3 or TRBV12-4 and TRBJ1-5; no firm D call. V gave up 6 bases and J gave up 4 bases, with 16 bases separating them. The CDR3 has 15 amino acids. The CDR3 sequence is CASSRLRGRNQPQHF. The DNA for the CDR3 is TGTGCCAGCAGCCGACTGAGAGGGCGAAATCAGCCCCAGCATTTT.

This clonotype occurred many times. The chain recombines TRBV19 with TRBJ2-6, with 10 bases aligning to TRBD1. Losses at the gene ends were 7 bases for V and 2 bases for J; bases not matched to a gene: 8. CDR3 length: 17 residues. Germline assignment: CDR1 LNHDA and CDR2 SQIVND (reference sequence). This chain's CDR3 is CASTSRQGATGANVLTF. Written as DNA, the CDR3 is TGTGCCAGTACCTCTCGACAGGGGGCGACTGGGGCCAACGTCCTGACTTTC.

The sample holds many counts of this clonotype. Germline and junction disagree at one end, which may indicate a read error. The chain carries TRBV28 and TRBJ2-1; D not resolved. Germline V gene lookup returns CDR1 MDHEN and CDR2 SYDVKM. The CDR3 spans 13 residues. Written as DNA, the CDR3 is TGTGCCAGCAGTCGCCCCGGGTCCTTTGAGCTGTTCTTC. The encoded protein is CASSRPGSFELFF.

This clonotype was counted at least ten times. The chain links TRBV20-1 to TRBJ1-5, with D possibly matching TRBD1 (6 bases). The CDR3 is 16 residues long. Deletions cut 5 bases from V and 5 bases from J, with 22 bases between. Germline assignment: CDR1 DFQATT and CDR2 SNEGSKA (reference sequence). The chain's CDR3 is CSAPKAGRGADQPQHF. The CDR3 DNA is TGCAGTGCTCCGAAGGCAGGAAGGGGGGCGGATCAGCCCCAGCATTTT.

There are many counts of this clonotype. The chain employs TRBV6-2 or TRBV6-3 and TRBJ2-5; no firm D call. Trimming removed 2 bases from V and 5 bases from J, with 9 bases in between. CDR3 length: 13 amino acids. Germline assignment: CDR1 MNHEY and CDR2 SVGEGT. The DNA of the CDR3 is TGTGCCAGCAGTTACGCGTCTGTGGAGACCCAGTACTTC. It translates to CASSYASVETQYF.

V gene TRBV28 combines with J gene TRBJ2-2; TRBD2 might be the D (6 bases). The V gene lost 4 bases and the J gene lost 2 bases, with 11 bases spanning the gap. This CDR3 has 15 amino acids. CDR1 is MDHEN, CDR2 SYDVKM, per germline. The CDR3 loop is CASSSPGENTGELFF. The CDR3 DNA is TGTGCCAGCAGTTCGCCGGGGGAAAACACCGGGGAGCTGTTTTTT.

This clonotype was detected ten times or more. CDR3 DNA sequence: TGCGCCAGCAGCCAAACGACTAGTTACAATGAGCAGTTCTTC. Translated: CASSQTTSYNEQFF. The V call is TRBV5-1, the J call TRBJ2-1; perhaps TRBD2 as D (6 bases). There are 14 residues in the CDR3. Germline V lookup: CDR1 SGHRS, CDR2 YFSETQ. With 4 bases removed from V and 4 bases from J, the gap between germline ends came to 12 bases.

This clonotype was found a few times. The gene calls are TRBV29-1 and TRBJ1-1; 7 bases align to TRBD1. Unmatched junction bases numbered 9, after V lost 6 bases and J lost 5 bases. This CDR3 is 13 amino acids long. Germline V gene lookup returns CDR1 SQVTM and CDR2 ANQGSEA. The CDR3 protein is CSVGQRSGTEAFF. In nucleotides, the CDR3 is TGCAGCGTGGGACAGCGTTCGGGGACTGAAGCTTTCTTT. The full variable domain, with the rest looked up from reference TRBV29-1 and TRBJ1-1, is SAVISQKPSRDICQRGTSLTIQCQVDSQVTMMFWYRQQPGQSLTLIATANQGSEATYESGFVIDKFPISRPNLTFSTLTVSNMSPEDSSIYLCSVGQRSGTEAFFGQGTRLTVV.

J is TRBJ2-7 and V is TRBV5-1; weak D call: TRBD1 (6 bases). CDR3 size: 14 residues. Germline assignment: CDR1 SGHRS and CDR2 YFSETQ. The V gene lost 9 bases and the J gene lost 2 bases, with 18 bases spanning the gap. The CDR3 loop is CATGRGDSPYEQYF. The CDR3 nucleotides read TGCGCCACCGGCAGGGGAGACAGCCCCTACGAGCAGTACTTC.

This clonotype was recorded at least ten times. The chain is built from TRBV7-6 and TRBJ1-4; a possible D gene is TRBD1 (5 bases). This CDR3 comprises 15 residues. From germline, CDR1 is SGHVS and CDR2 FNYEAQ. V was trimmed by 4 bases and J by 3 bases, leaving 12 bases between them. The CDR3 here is CASSWAGGSNEKLFF. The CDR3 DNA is TGTGCCAGCAGCTGGGCCGGGGGATCTAATGAAAAACTGTTTTTT.